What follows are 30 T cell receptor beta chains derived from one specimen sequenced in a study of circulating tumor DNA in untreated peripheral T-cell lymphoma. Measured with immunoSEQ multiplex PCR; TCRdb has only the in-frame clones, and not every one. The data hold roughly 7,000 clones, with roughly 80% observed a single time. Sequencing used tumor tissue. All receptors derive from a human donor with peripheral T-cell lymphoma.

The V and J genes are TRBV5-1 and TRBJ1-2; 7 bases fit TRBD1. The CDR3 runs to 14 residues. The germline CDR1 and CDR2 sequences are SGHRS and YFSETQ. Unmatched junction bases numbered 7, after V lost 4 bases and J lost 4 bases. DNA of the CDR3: TGCGCCAGCAGCAGAGACAGGGAAGCCTATGGCTACACCTTC. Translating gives CASSRDREAYGYTF.

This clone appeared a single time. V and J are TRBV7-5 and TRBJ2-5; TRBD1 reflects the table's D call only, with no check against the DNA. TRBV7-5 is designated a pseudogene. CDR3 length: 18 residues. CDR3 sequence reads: CASSLGPLLTGGEETQYF. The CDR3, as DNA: TGTGCCAGCAGCTTGGGCCCTCTCCTTACAGGGGGAGAAGAGACCCAGTACTTC.

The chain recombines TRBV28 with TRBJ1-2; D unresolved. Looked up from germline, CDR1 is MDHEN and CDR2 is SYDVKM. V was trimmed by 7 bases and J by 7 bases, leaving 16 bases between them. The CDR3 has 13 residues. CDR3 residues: CASTPQSSVGYTF. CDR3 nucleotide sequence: TGTGCCAGCACCCCCCAGAGTTCTGTTGGCTACACCTTC.

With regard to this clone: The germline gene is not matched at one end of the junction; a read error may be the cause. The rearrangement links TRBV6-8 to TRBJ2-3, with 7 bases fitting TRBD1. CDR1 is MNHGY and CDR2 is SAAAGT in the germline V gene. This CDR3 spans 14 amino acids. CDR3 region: CAISGPRTGGTQYF. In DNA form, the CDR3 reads TGTGCCATCAGTGGACCCCGGACAGGCGGTACGCAGTATTTT.

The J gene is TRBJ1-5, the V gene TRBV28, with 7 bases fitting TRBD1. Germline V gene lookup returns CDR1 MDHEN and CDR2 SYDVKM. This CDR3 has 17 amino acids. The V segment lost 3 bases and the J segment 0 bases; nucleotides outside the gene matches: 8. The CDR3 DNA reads TGTGCCAGCAGTTTCCCTTGGACAGGCTATAGCAATCAGCCCCAGCATTTT. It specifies CASSFPWTGYSNQPQHF.

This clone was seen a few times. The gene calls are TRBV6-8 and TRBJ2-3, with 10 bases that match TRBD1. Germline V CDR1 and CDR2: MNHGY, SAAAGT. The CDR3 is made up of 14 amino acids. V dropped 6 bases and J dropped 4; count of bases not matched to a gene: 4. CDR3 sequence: CASRLDRGPDTQYF. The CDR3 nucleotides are TGTGCCAGCAGGCTAGACAGGGGGCCAGATACGCAGTATTTT.

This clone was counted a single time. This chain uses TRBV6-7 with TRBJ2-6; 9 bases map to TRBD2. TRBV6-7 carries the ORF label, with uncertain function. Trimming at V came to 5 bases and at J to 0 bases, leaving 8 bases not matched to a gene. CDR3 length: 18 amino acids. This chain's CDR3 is CASSPRISGSSGANVLTF. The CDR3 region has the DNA TGTGCCAGCAGTCCCCGTATTAGCGGGAGCTCTGGGGCCAACGTCCTGACTTTC.

The CDR3 DNA sequence: TGTGCCAGCAGACTAGCGGGAGTAGGAGTTGGGAATGAGCAGTTCTTC. Residues: CASRLAGVGVGNEQFF. This chain connects TRBV6-8 to TRBJ2-1, with 11 bases lining up with TRBD2. With 6 bases clipped from V and 7 bases from J, the junction kept 11 bases outside the gene matches. CDR3 length equals 16 residues. Germline-derived CDR1 and CDR2 are MNHGY and SAAAGT.

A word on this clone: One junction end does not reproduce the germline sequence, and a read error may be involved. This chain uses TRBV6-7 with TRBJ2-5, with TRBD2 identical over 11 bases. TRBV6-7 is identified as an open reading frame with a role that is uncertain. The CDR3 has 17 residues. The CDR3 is CAISDHTSGRQQETQYF. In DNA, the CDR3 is TGTGCCATCAGTGACCATACTAGCGGGAGACAGCAAGAGACCCAGTACTTC.

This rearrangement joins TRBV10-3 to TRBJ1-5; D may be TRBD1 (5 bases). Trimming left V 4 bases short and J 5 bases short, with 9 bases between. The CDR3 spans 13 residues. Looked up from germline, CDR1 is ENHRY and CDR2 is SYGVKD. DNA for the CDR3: TGTGCCATCAGTGGGGGAGGGGATCAGCCCCAGCATTTT. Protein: CAISGGGDQPQHF.

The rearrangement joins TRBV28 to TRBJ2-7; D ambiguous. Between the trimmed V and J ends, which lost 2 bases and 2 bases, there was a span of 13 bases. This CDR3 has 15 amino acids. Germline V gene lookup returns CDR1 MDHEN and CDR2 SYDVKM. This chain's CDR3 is CASSLKVGLAYEQYF. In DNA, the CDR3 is TGTGCCAGCAGTTTAAAAGTAGGCCTCGCCTACGAGCAGTACTTC.

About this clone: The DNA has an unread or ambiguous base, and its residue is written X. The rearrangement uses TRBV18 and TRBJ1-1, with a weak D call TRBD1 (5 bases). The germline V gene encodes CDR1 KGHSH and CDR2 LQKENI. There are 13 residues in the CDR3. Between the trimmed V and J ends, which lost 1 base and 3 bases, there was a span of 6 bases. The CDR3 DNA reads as TGTGCCAGCTCACCACAGGGGRACACTGAAGCTTTCTTT. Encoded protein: CASSPQGXTEAFF.

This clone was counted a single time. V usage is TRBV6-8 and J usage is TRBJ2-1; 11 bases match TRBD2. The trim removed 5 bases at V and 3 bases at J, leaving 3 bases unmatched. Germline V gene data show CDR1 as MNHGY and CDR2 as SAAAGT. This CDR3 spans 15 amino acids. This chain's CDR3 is CASSLGTSGYNEQFF. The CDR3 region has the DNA TGTGCCAGCAGTCTAGGGACTAGCGGCTACAATGAGCAGTTCTTC.

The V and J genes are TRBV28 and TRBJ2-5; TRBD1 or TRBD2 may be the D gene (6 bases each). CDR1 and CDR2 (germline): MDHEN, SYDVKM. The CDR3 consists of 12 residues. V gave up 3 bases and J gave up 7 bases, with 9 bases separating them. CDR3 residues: CASSLGGATQYF. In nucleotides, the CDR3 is TGTGCCAGCAGTTTGGGGGGCGCGACCCAGTACTTC.

The CDR3 bases are TGTGCCAGCAGTTCACAGGGACCGAACACTGAAGCTTTCTTT. This codes for CASSSQGPNTEAFF. The chain links TRBV28 to TRBJ1-1, with D maybe TRBD1 (6 bases). There are 14 residues in the CDR3. Germline loops: CDR1 MDHEN, CDR2 SYDVKM. The ends were cut back, 4 bases at V and 1 base at J, with 10 bases in the middle.

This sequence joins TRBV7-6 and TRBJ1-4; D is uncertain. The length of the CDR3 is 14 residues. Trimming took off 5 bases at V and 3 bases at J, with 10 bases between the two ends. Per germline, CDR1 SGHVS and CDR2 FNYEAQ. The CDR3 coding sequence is TGTGCCAGCAGCCGCGAGCAGGCTAATGAAAAACTGTTTTTT. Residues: CASSREQANEKLFF. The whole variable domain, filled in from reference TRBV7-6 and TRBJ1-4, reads GAGVSQSPRYKVTKRGQDVALRCDPISGHVSLYWYRQALGQGPEFLTYFNYEAQQDKSGLPNDRFSAERPEGSISTLTIQRTEQRDSAMYRCASSREQANEKLFFGSGTQLSVL.

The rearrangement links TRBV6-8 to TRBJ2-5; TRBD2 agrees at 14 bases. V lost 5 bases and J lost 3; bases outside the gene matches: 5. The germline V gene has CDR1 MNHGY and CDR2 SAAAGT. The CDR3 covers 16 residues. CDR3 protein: CASSGGLAGVEETQYF. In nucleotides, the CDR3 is TGTGCCAGCAGTGGGGGACTAGCGGGAGTAGAAGAGACCCAGTACTTC.

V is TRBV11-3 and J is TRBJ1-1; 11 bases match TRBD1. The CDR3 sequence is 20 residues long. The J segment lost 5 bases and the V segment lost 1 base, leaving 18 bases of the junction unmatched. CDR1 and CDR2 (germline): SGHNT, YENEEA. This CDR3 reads CASSLVFQFFGTGGSTEAFF. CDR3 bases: TGTGCCAGCAGCTTAGTGTTTCAGTTTTTTGGGACAGGGGGGTCGACTGAAGCTTTCTTT.

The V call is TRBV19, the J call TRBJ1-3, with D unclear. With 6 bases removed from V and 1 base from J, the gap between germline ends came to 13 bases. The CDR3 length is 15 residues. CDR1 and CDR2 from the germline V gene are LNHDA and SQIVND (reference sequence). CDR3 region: CASRLLGGSGNTIYF. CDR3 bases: TGTGCCAGTAGGTTGCTTGGCGGTTCTGGAAACACCATATATTTT. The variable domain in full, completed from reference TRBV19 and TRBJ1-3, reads DGGITQSPKYLFRKEGQNVTLSCEQNLNHDAMYWYRQDPGQGLRLIYYSQIVNDFQKGDIAEGYSVSREKKESFPLTVTSAQKNPTAFYLCASRLLGGSGNTIYFGEGSWLTVV.

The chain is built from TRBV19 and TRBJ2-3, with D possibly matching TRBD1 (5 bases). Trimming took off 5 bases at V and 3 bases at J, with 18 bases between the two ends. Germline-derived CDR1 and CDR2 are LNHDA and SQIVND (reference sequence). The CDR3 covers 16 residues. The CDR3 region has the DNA TGTGCCAGTAGTCCGCCAGGGAATTTTCGGACAGATACGCAGTATTTT. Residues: CASSPPGNFRTDTQYF. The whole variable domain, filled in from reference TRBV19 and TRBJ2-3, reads DGGITQSPKYLFRKEGQNVTLSCEQNLNHDAMYWYRQDPGQGLRLIYYSQIVNDFQKGDIAEGYSVSREKKESFPLTVTSAQKNPTAFYLCASSPPGNFRTDTQYFGPGTRLTVL.

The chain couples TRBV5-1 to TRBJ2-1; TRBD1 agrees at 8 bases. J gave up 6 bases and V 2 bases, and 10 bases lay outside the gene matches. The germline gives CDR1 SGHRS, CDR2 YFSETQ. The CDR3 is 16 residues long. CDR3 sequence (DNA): TGCGCCAGCAGCTTCCGGACAGGGTCCTTCGTCAATGAGCAGTTCTTC. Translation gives CASSFRTGSFVNEQFF.

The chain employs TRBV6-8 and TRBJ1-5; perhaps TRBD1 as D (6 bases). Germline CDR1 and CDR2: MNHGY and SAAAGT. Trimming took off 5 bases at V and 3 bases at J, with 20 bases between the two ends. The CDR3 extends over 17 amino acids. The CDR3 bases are TGTGCCAGCAGTGGAGACAGGATGGGGATGGTCAATCAGCCCCAGCATTTT. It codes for CASSGDRMGMVNQPQHF.

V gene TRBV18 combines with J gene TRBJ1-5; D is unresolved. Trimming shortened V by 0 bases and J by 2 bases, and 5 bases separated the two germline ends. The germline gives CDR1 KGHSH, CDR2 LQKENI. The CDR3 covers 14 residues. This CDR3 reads CASSPPGGNQPQHF. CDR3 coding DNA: TGTGCCAGCTCACCACCTGGGGGCAATCAGCCCCAGCATTTT. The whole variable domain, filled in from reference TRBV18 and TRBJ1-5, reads NAGVMQNPRHLVRRRGQEARLRCSPMKGHSHVYWYRQLPEEGLKFMVYLQKENIIDESGMPKERFSAEFPKEGPSILRIQQVVRGDSAAYFCASSPPGGNQPQHFGDGTRLSIL.

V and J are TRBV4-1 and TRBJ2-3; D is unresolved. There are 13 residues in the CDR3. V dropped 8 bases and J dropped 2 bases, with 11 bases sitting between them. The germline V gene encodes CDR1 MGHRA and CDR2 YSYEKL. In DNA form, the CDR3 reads TGCGCCAGCTCCCTCACCGCCACAGATACGCAGTATTTT. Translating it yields CASSLTATDTQYF.

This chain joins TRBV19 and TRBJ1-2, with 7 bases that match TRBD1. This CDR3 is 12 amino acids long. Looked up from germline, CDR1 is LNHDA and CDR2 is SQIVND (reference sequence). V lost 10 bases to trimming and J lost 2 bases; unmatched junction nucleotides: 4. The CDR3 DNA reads TGTGCCACCCCAGGGGGAAACTATGGCTACACCTTC. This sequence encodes CATPGGNYGYTF.

CDR3 amino acids: CASSLTRGKGEAEAFF. The CDR3 DNA follows: TGTGCCAGCAGTTTAACGAGAGGAAAAGGGGAAGCTGAAGCTTTCTTT. V and J are TRBV28 and TRBJ1-1; D perhaps matches TRBD1 (5 bases). V lost 2 bases and J lost 6, with 19 bases in between. CDR1 and CDR2 from the germline V gene are MDHEN and SYDVKM. This CDR3 has 16 amino acids.

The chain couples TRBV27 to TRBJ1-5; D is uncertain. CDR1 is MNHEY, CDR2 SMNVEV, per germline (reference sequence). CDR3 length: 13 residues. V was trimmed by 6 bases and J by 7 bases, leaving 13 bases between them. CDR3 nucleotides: TGTGCCAGCAGCTTCCTACTGGGCCAGCCCCAGCATTTT. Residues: CASSFLLGQPQHF.

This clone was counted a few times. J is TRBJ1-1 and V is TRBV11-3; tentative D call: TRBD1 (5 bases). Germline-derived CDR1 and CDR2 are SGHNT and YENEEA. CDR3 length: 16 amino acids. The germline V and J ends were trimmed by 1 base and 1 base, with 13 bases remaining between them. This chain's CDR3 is CASSLVPVQGNTEAFF. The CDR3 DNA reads TGTGCCAGCAGCTTAGTGCCGGTGCAGGGGAACACTGAAGCTTTCTTT.

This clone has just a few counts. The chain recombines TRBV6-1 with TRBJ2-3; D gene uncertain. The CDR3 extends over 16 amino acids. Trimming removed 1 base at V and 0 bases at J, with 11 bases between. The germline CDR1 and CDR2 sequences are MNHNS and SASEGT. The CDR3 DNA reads TGTGCCAGCAGTGAAGTGGCGCGGCAGAGCACAGATACGCAGTATTTT. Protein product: CASSEVARQSTDTQYF.

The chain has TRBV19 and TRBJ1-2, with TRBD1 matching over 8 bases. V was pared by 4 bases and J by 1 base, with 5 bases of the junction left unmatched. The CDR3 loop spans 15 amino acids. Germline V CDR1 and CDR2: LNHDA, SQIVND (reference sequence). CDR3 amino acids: CASSTGGELNYGYTF. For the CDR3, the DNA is TGTGCCAGTAGTACAGGGGGCGAACTTAACTATGGCTACACCTTC.